These 14 T cell receptor beta chains originate from one sample sequenced in a study of beta chain features in type 1 diabetes (dated by TCRdb to the late 2010s). These receptors lack a known antigen. Library method: the immunoSEQ multiplex PCR assay. The High Capacity cDNA Reverse Transcription Kit was used to reverse transcribe all of the isolated RNA, meaning that expressed TCRB transcripts were what got sequenced. TCRdb provides this immuneACCESS table in a form limited to in-frame rearrangements. Some clones are lacking; in checked studies, under half of them reflect an unresolved V gene, and why the rest are absent is not known. For this sample there are fewer than 200,000 clones; under 13% appear just once. The ten most abundant clones make up roughly 0.45% of the sample. What the work shows at the level of the full study, not this receptor alone: A moderate but significant shortening of TCRB CDR3 length was observed in type 1 diabetes patients in all four CD4+ subsets.

Sequences were obtained from central memory CD4+ T cells from blood. These receptors all come from a man aged 25-45 years with type 1 diabetes.

This sequence joins TRBV6-6 and TRBJ2-3; 9 bases map to TRBD1. Germline V gives CDR1 MNHNY, CDR2 SVGAGI (reference sequence). This CDR3 has 14 residues. Trimming took 7 bases from V and 3 from J; bases not matched to a gene: 5. DNA of the CDR3: TGTGCCAGCATTCTCGGGACAGGGACAGATACGCAGTATTTT. Protein sequence: CASILGTGTDTQYF.

In its sample, this clone was seen a few times. The chain couples TRBV4-2 to TRBJ2-1, with D possibly being TRBD2 (6 bases). The CDR3 is 14 amino acids. Germline V CDR1 and CDR2: LGHNA, YNFKEQ. V was cut by 4 bases and J by 3 bases, with 10 bases left in between. Written as DNA, the CDR3 is TGTGCCAGCAGCCCCCAGCGGGTCTACAATGAGCAGTTCTTC. This gives the protein CASSPQRVYNEQFF.

The rearrangement joins TRBV9 to TRBJ2-1, with 7 positions matching TRBD2. CDR1 is SGDLS, CDR2 YYNGEE, per germline. This CDR3 spans 16 amino acids. The junction had 14 bases not matched to a gene; V was cut back by 3 bases and J by 8 bases. The CDR3 nucleotides read TGTGCCAGCAGCGCGGGTGGTGGCGGGAGAGGCGATGAGCAGTTCTTC. Residues: CASSAGGGGRGDEQFF.

A few counts support this clone. In the same sample, other DNA sequences code for this CDR3. DNA of the CDR3: TGCGCCAGCAGCTCCGGGACTAGCGGATACAATGAGCAGTTCTTC. Its translation is CASSSGTSGYNEQFF. The V and J genes are TRBV5-1 and TRBJ2-1; 11 positions agree with TRBD2. The V gene end was trimmed by 3 bases and the J gene end by 4 bases; junction bases not matched to a gene: 3. The CDR3 extends over 15 amino acids. Germline V gene lookup returns CDR1 SGHRS and CDR2 YFSETQ. Variable domain in full (rest from reference TRBV5-1 and TRBJ2-1): KAGVTQTPRYLIKTRGQQVTLSCSPISGHRSVSWYQQTPGQGLQFLFEYFSETQRNKGNFPGRFSGRQFSNSRSEMNVSTLELGDSALYLCASSSGTSGYNEQFFGPGTRLTVL.

This clone was found a few times. The chain has TRBV6-6 and TRBJ2-1; TRBD1 agrees at 9 bases. This CDR3 is 15 amino acids long. The germline V gene has CDR1 MNHNY and CDR2 SVGAGI (reference sequence). The ends lost 4 bases at V and 3 bases at J; junction bases unmatched: 4. CDR3 in amino acids: CASSFRQGDYNEQFF. The CDR3 nucleotides are TGTGCCAGCAGTTTCCGACAGGGGGACTACAATGAGCAGTTCTTC.

This clone was picked up a small number of times. The chain has TRBV5-4 and TRBJ2-1; D perhaps matches TRBD1 (6 bases). The V gene's germline CDR1 is SGHNT and CDR2 YYREEE (reference sequence). The CDR3 is 15 residues long. The ends were cut back, 4 bases at V and 3 bases at J, with 14 bases in the middle. The CDR3 DNA reads as TGTGCCAGCAGCCCAGGACAGCTGTACTACAATGAGCAGTTCTTC. Translation: CASSPGQLYYNEQFF. Using reference TRBV5-4 and TRBJ2-1 for the parts outside the CDR3, the full variable domain is ETGVTQSPTHLIKTRGQQVTLRCSSQSGHNTVSWYQQALGQGPQFIFQYYREEENGRGNFPPRFSGLQFPNYSSELNVNALELDDSALYLCASSPGQLYYNEQFFGPGTRLTVL.

This chain uses TRBV30 with TRBJ2-1; 8 bases are shared with TRBD1. With V trimmed by 5 bases and J by 1 base, 7 bases remained unmatched. Per germline, CDR1 GTSNPN and CDR2 SVGIG (reference sequence). This CDR3 region has 15 residues. The CDR3 DNA reads TGTGCCTGGTGGATGCAGGGGGCTTCCTACAATGAGCAGTTCTTC. Translated: CAWWMQGASYNEQFF. Variable domain in full (rest from reference TRBV30 and TRBJ2-1): SQTIHQWPATLVQPVGSPLSLECTVEGTSNPNLYWYRQAAGRGLQLLFYSVGIGQISSEVPQNLSASRPQDRQFILSSKKLLLSDSGFYLCAWWMQGASYNEQFFGPGTRLTVL.

This clone has a handful of counts. The chain employs TRBV4-2 and TRBJ1-1; the match to TRBD1 covers 7 bases. The CDR3 runs to 14 residues. With V trimmed by 3 bases and J by 4 bases, 5 bases remained unmatched. Germline-derived CDR1 and CDR2 are LGHNA and YNFKEQ. CDR3 in amino acids: CASSQRQGGTEAFF. The CDR3 region has the DNA TGTGCCAGCAGCCAGAGACAGGGAGGCACTGAAGCTTTCTTT.

There are a few counts of this clone. V gene TRBV28 combines with J gene TRBJ2-1, with 8 bases identical to TRBD1. Losses at the gene ends were 2 bases for V and 11 bases for J; bases not matched to a gene: 2. This CDR3 comprises 12 residues. The V gene's germline CDR1 is MDHEN and CDR2 SYDVKM. In DNA form, the CDR3 reads TGTGCCAGCAGTTTACAGGGGGCGAAGCAGTTCTTC. This gives the protein CASSLQGAKQFF.

The chain uses TRBV5-1 and TRBJ2-7; weak D call: TRBD2 (5 bases). Germline V lookup: CDR1 SGHRS, CDR2 YFSETQ. V gave up 2 bases and J gave up 2 bases, with 8 bases separating them. This CDR3 contains 13 residues. The chain's CDR3 is CASSLDGAYEQYF. CDR3 coding DNA: TGCGCCAGCAGCTTAGACGGGGCCTACGAGCAGTACTTC.

V and J are TRBV7-2 and TRBJ2-3; TRBD1 might be the D (6 bases). The CDR3 loop spans 14 amino acids. Germline V gene data show CDR1 as SGHTA and CDR2 as FQGNSA. Trimming shortened V by 1 base and J by 4 bases, and 9 bases separated the two germline ends. CDR3 DNA sequence: TGTGCCAGCAGCTTAGACAGGGCGTCAGATACGCAGTATTTT. This translates into CASSLDRASDTQYF.

The chain combines TRBV11-2 with TRBJ2-7; TRBD2 matches 14 bases. Per germline, CDR1 SGHAT and CDR2 FQNNGV. V shed 2 bases and J 10 bases; nucleotides not matched to a gene: 4. This CDR3 has 14 amino acids. CDR3 amino acids: CASSLSGLAGEQYF. As DNA, the CDR3 is TGTGCCAGCAGCTTATCGGGACTAGCGGGAGAACAGTACTTC. Filled out from reference TRBV11-2 and TRBJ2-7, the complete variable domain reads EAGVAQSPRYKIIEKRQSVAFWCNPISGHATLYWYQQILGQGPKLLIQFQNNGVVDDSQLPKDRFSAERLKGVDSTLKIQPAKLEDSAVYLCASSLSGLAGEQYFGPGTRLTVT.

Only a few counts were recorded for this clone. The chain carries TRBV6-1 and TRBJ2-5; 8 positions agree with TRBD1. The CDR3 loop spans 14 amino acids. The ends lost 1 base at V and 6 bases at J; junction bases unmatched: 4. CDR1 is MNHNS, CDR2 SASEGT, per germline. CDR3 residues: CASSEGRTGKTQYF. CDR3 sequence (DNA): TGTGCCAGCAGTGAAGGACGGACAGGGAAGACCCAGTACTTC.

This chain links TRBV29-1 with TRBJ1-1; tentatively, D is TRBD1 (5 bases). The V end was cut by 5 bases, the J end by 1 base, with 17 bases between. This CDR3 region has 15 residues. Germline CDR1 reads SQVTM; CDR2 reads ANQGSEA. CDR3 in DNA: TGCAGCGTTACCCCACGGGGGGGAGGGAACACTGAAGCTTTCTTT. Protein sequence: CSVTPRGGGNTEAFF.